The clone carrying this TCR beta chain appeared a single time. The data were taken from a study of blood T cell repertoires in COVID-19. Produced via immunoSEQ multiplex PCR; TCRdb's table is partial and in-frame only. This sample has about 210,000 clones, with over 75% found just once. The CDR3 extends over 15 amino acids. V was pared by 2 bases and J by 2 bases, with 12 bases between. Per the germline V gene, CDR1 is KGHSH and CDR2 is LQKENI. Sequencing input: PBMCs or T cells enriched from blood (not recorded which). This TCR derives from a young man in a cohort exposed to, infected with or recovered from COVID-19 (not recorded which). The chain uses TRBV18 and TRBJ2-5; D ambiguous. As DNA, the CDR3 is TGTGCCAGCTCACCAGGGCCCACCGAGCAAGAGACCCAGTACTTC. Its translation is CASSPGPTEQETQYF.